The 2 T cell receptor beta chains in this list originate from one sample, sequenced in a study of regulatory T cells in long-lasting Graves disease. CDR3-region Arm-PCR and iRepertoire HTBI primers produced the TCR beta libraries. TCRdb analysed the multiplex PCR reads with MiXCR anew, one entry per CDR3 protein. The sample shows 600,000 to 650,000 distinct CDR3 sequences, roughly 15% of them seen only once. As to time point: newly diagnosed GD, antithyroid drugs for less than 3 months. The TCR library was made from RNA extracted from PBMCs. This sample also belongs to another study, concerning T cells in Graves' hyperthyroidism and ophthalmopathy.

This material consisted of peripheral blood mononuclear cells (PBMCs), taken at new diagnosis, from a patient treated with antithyroid drugs. The source of these receptors is a woman younger than 45 with Graves disease.

This sequence joins TRBV20-1 and TRBJ2-5; D unresolved. This CDR3 has 12 amino acids. Per germline, CDR1 DFQATT and CDR2 SNEGSKA (reference sequence). The V and J ends lost 3 bases and 4 bases respectively, with 9 bases between them. In DNA form, the CDR3 reads TGCAGTGCTAGTCGGAACGGAGAGACCCAGTACTTC. It specifies CSASRNGETQYF.

This clonotype has ten or more counts. The chain uses TRBV28 and TRBJ2-1, with TRBD2 matching 10 bases. The V and J ends lost 4 bases and 2 bases, in that order; junction bases with no gene match: 5. The CDR3 spans 16 residues. Per germline, CDR1 MDHEN and CDR2 SYDVKM. This chain's CDR3 is CASSSTSGKTYNEQFF. In DNA, the CDR3 is TGTGCCAGCAGTTCAACTAGCGGGAAAACCTACAATGAGCAGTTCTTC.